The 23 T cell receptor beta chains in this list originate from one sample, sequenced in a study of cytomegalovirus exposure and HLA in healthy donors (dated by TCRdb to the late 2010s). The receptor library was made with the immunoSEQ multiplex PCR assay. The multiplex PCR relied on a mix of 60 forward primers for TCR Vbeta segments and 13 reverse primers for TCR Jbeta segments. This is the immuneACCESS table as TCRdb keeps it, with only in-frame sequences that have V and J called. A part of the clones is gone; compared with another copy, unresolved V genes explain less than half, and the rest is unexplained. The sample table holds 150,000 to 200,000 clones, of which 77% were seen once. 1.5% to 2% of the sample is taken by the ten largest. Material for sequencing was PBMCs. The source of these receptors is a woman in her 30s in good health and CMV-seronegative.

For this clone: A read error may produce the germline difference seen at one junction end. J is TRBJ1-2 and V is TRBV13; tentative D call: TRBD1 (5 bases). This CDR3 region has 14 residues. Looked up from germline, CDR1 is PRHDT and CDR2 is FYEKMQ (reference sequence). Here the CDR3 DNA reads TGTGCCAGCAGCTTAGTTGGCAGGGCCGATGGCTACCCCTTC. Its translation: CASSLVGRADGYPF.

The chain has TRBV7-9 and TRBJ2-7, with a tentative D call TRBD1 (5 bases). V was clipped by 0 bases and J by 3 bases, with 18 bases between them. CDR3 length: 17 amino acids. Germline CDR1 SEHNR, CDR2 FQNEAQ (reference sequence). For the CDR3, the DNA is TGTGCCAGCAGCTTAGCGTCCCAGAGGACACCTAACTACGAGCAGTACTTC. This sequence encodes CASSLASQRTPNYEQYF.

This chain uses TRBV5-1 with TRBJ2-7; 9 bases fit TRBD2. V was pared by 0 bases and J by 5 bases, with 9 bases of the junction left unmatched. CDR1 is SGHRS and CDR2 is YFSETQ in the germline V gene. This CDR3 region has 16 residues. The CDR3 region is CASSLGLAEREDEQYF. In DNA form, the CDR3 reads TGCGCCAGCAGCTTGGGACTAGCGGAAAGGGAGGACGAGCAGTACTTC.

This chain links TRBV7-2 with TRBJ2-7; D might be TRBD1 (5 bases). Germline V gene sequence: CDR1 SGHTA, CDR2 FQGNSA. CDR3 length: 15 residues. V lost 5 bases to trimming and J lost 2 bases, with 16 bases between them. Here the CDR3 reads CASSVGWGSPYEQYF. CDR3 coding DNA: TGTGCCAGCAGCGTAGGGTGGGGCAGTCCCTACGAGCAGTACTTC.

The CDR3 coding sequence is TGCAGCGCTGGAGCCCGCCGGGAGAGTAACTATGGCTACACCTTC. Translation: CSAGARRESNYGYTF. This chain joins TRBV29-1 and TRBJ1-2; D call uncertain. Trimming removed 7 bases at V and 1 base at J, with 19 bases between. Looked up from germline, CDR1 is SQVTM and CDR2 is ANQGSEA. This CDR3 region has 15 residues.

The rearrangement joins TRBV7-9 to TRBJ2-7; D is unresolved. The CDR3 runs to 12 residues. V was shortened by 3 bases and J by 3 bases, with 6 bases between the two germline ends. The germline CDR1 and CDR2 sequences are SEHNR and FQNEAQ (reference sequence). CDR3 DNA: TGTGCCAGCAGCTTTCGTTTCTACGAGCAGTACTTC. As protein: CASSFRFYEQYF.

The rearrangement links TRBV19 to TRBJ1-2, with 9 positions matching TRBD1. The J segment lost 4 bases and the V segment lost 2 bases, leaving 5 bases of the junction unmatched. Germline V gene sequence: CDR1 LNHDA, CDR2 SQIVND (reference sequence). The CDR3 contains 15 residues. The CDR3 coding sequence is TGTGCCAGTAGTATAACACGGACAGGGGCCTATGGCTACACCTTC. This codes for CASSITRTGAYGYTF.

This rearrangement joins TRBV30 to TRBJ1-5, with D tentatively TRBD1 (6 bases). The germline V gene encodes CDR1 GTSNPN and CDR2 SVGIG (reference sequence). This CDR3 has 14 amino acids. V lost 1 base to trimming and J lost 4 bases, with 11 bases between them. CDR3 nucleotide sequence: TGTGCCTGGAGTGCAGGGACACCAAATCAGCCCCAGCATTTT. As protein: CAWSAGTPNQPQHF.

The V call is TRBV11-2, the J call TRBJ2-7, with TRBD2 as a possible D gene (5 bases). V lost 5 bases and J 7 bases, leaving 21 bases between the germline ends. From germline, CDR1 is SGHAT and CDR2 FQNNGV. This CDR3 has 15 amino acids. CDR3 sequence reads: CASSPLRTLPWEQYF. DNA for the CDR3: TGTGCCAGCAGCCCTTTGAGGACTCTTCCCTGGGAGCAGTACTTC.

The J gene is TRBJ1-1, the V gene TRBV18, with TRBD1 identical over 9 bases. The CDR3 is 14 amino acids. Per germline, CDR1 KGHSH and CDR2 LQKENI. V dropped 5 bases and J dropped 3; count of bases not matched to a gene: 4. The DNA of the CDR3 is TGTGCCAGCTCATCAAGACAGGGGGACACTGAAGCTTTCTTT. This codes for CASSSRQGDTEAFF. The full variable domain, rest sourced from reference TRBV18 and TRBJ1-1, is NAGVMQNPRHLVRRRGQEARLRCSPMKGHSHVYWYRQLPEEGLKFMVYLQKENIIDESGMPKERFSAEFPKEGPSILRIQQVVRGDSAAYFCASSSRQGDTEAFFGQGTRLTVV.

This clone appeared once. The rearrangement joins TRBV28 to TRBJ2-7; perhaps TRBD2 as D (7 bases). The CDR3 has 18 amino acids. In germline, CDR1 is MDHEN, CDR2 SYDVKM. Trimming shortened V by 3 bases and J by 0 bases, and 21 bases separated the two germline ends. This chain's CDR3 is CASSLPLGGAGTSYEQYF. The CDR3 DNA sequence: TGTGCCAGCAGTTTGCCCCTTGGGGGGGCGGGGACCTCCTACGAGCAGTACTTC.

J is TRBJ2-7 and V is TRBV5-6; 8 nucleotides line up with TRBD2. Germline V gene lookup returns CDR1 SGHDT and CDR2 YYEEEE. The CDR3 covers 15 residues. J was trimmed by 1 base and V by 4 bases; bases with no gene match: 7. This CDR3 reads CASSAGLAGSYEQYF. CDR3 in DNA: TGTGCCAGCAGCGCTGGACTAGCTGGTTCCTACGAGCAGTACTTC.

This clone has just one count. Its ends do not fully match the called genes, so a read error is possible. This sequence joins TRBV5-5 and TRBJ1-2; D possibly corresponds to TRBD1 (6 bases). Germline assignment: CDR1 SGHKS and CDR2 YYEKEE (reference sequence). CDR3 length: 15 residues. As DNA, the CDR3 is TGTGCCAGCAGCTTGGCCGCGACTTCATATGGGGGCTACCCCTTC. Translation: CASSLAATSYGGYPF.

This chain uses TRBV27 with TRBJ2-3, with D possibly TRBD2 on 6 matching bases. V lost 3 bases and J 4 bases, leaving 11 bases between the germline ends. Germline CDR1 MNHEY, CDR2 SMNVEV (reference sequence). The CDR3 runs to 14 residues. The CDR3 bases are TGTGCCAGCAGTTTCGGGAGTACGGCAGATACGCAGTATTTT. Amino acids: CASSFGSTADTQYF.

The chain uses TRBV5-4 and TRBJ2-1, with a tentative D call TRBD1 (5 bases). CDR3 length: 12 amino acids. The V end lost 3 bases, the J end lost 9 bases, and 10 bases lay between the germline ends. Germline CDR1 is SGHNT and CDR2 is YYREEE (reference sequence). The CDR3 bases are TGTGCCAGCAGCTCGGACAACGCTGAGCAGTTCTTC. It specifies CASSSDNAEQFF.

J is TRBJ2-7 and V is TRBV11-2; tentative D call: TRBD2 (6 bases). The CDR3 runs to 16 residues. Between the trimmed V and J ends, which lost 5 bases and 2 bases, there was a span of 19 bases. Germline V lookup: CDR1 SGHAT, CDR2 FQNNGV. CDR3 DNA: TGTGCCAGCAGCCCGTCCCTTGGAAGCGGGCCCTACGAGCAGTACTTC. Translation: CASSPSLGSGPYEQYF. Full variable domain (outside the CDR3, taken from reference TRBV11-2 and TRBJ2-7): EAGVAQSPRYKIIEKRQSVAFWCNPISGHATLYWYQQILGQGPKLLIQFQNNGVVDDSQLPKDRFSAERLKGVDSTLKIQPAKLEDSAVYLCASSPSLGSGPYEQYFGPGTRLTVT.

This clone was picked up one time. The CDR3 DNA is TGCGCCAGCAGCTCCGACGGGACAGGGTACAATGAGCAGTTCTTC. Amino acid sequence: CASSSDGTGYNEQFF. This rearrangement joins TRBV5-1 to TRBJ2-1, with 9 bases fitting TRBD1. The CDR3 is 15 amino acids. Germline V gene sequence: CDR1 SGHRS, CDR2 YFSETQ. J was trimmed by 4 bases and V by 3 bases; bases with no gene match: 5. The complete variable domain, with remaining parts taken from reference TRBV5-1 and TRBJ2-1, reads KAGVTQTPRYLIKTRGQQVTLSCSPISGHRSVSWYQQTPGQGLQFLFEYFSETQRNKGNFPGRFSGRQFSNSRSEMNVSTLELGDSALYLCASSSDGTGYNEQFFGPGTRLTVL.

The V and J genes are TRBV4-1 and TRBJ2-3, with 12 bases fitting TRBD2. Germline loops: CDR1 MGHRA, CDR2 YSYEKL. The CDR3 totals 17 residues. The junction had 4 bases not matched to a gene; V was cut back by 0 bases and J by 3 bases. The CDR3 nucleotides read TGCGCCAGCAGCCAAGACGAGACTAGCGGGGGTACAGATACGCAGTATTTT. Its protein is CASSQDETSGGTDTQYF.

The chain recombines TRBV5-6 with TRBJ1-1; D is perhaps TRBD1 (5 bases). Germline CDR1 reads SGHDT; CDR2 reads YYEEEE. The CDR3 length is 14 residues. V gave up 4 bases and J gave up 5 bases, with 15 bases separating them. Here the CDR3 DNA reads TGTGCCAGCAGCCATTGGGGGGGGTCGACTGAAGCTTTCTTT. This codes for CASSHWGGSTEAFF.

The J gene is TRBJ2-1, the V gene TRBV7-2; a weak D match, TRBD1 (6 bases). V was trimmed by 4 bases and J by 2 bases, leaving 12 bases between them. CDR1 and CDR2 from the germline V gene are SGHTA and FQGNSA. CDR3 size: 15 residues. CDR3 in amino acids: CASSWRNRAYNEQFF. In nucleotides, the CDR3 is TGTGCCAGCAGCTGGCGGAACAGGGCCTACAATGAGCAGTTCTTC.

The chain links TRBV5-6 to TRBJ2-4; D possibly corresponds to TRBD2 (6 bases). Trimming cost V 0 bases and J 7 bases, with 14 bases left between them. The CDR3 is 15 amino acids. Germline CDR1 is SGHDT and CDR2 is YYEEEE. CDR3 sequence (DNA): TGTGCCAGCAGCTTGGTTGGGGGAGGTTGGAACATTCAGTACTTC. Residues: CASSLVGGGWNIQYF.

This clone has a single count. The chain is built from TRBV9 and TRBJ1-2; tentatively, D is TRBD1 (5 bases). The ends were cut back, 4 bases at V and 0 bases at J, with 10 bases in the middle. The V gene's germline CDR1 is SGDLS and CDR2 YYNGEE. This CDR3 is built from 14 residues. The CDR3 region has the DNA TGTGCCAGCAGCCCGGGGGGAGCTAACTATGGCTACACCTTC. Translating it yields CASSPGGANYGYTF.

This chain connects TRBV7-9 to TRBJ1-2; D might be TRBD1 (6 bases). CDR3 length equals 15 residues. CDR1 and CDR2 (germline): SEHNR, FQNEAQ (reference sequence). Trimming stripped 5 bases from V and 1 base from J, with 14 bases between. CDR3 nucleotides: TGTGCCAGCAGCCCCGGGAGGGGGTATAACTATGGCTACACCTTC. This encodes CASSPGRGYNYGYTF. Full variable domain (missing parts from reference TRBV7-9 and TRBJ1-2): DTGVSQNPRHKITKRGQNVTFRCDPISEHNRLYWYRQTLGQGPEFLTYFQNEAQLEKSRLLSDRFSAERPKGSFSTLEIQRTEQGDSAMYLCASSPGRGYNYGYTFGSGTRLTVV.